The 14 T cell receptor beta chains listed next were all sequenced from one sample in a study of T cell responses to AZD1222 COVID-19 vaccine. The table came from immunoSEQ multiplex PCR; TCRdb's copy has only in-frame clones and leaves some out. The sample shows 150,000 to 200,000 clones, about 90% of them seen only once. The sequencing used peripheral blood, collected 28 days after the second AZD1222 dose. Receptors originate from an adult who received the AZD1222 COVID-19 vaccine.

The CDR3 nucleotides read TGTGCCAGCAGCCCCCTAGCGGGGGCTAGCACAGATACGCAGTATTTT. Amino acids: CASSPLAGASTDTQYF. The chain joins TRBV7-9 to TRBJ2-3, with 10 bases aligning to TRBD2. The germline V gene has CDR1 SEHNR and CDR2 FQNEAQ (reference sequence). V shed 5 bases, J shed 0 bases, and the junction held 5 bases outside the gene matches. The CDR3 is 16 amino acids.

The chain carries TRBV3-1 (or the pseudogene TRBV3-2) and TRBJ1-1; D call uncertain. The V end lost 4 bases, the J end lost 1 base, and 1 base lay between the germline ends. Germline V gene sequence: CDR1 LGHDT, CDR2 YNNKEL (reference sequence). This CDR3 contains 11 residues. CDR3 region: CASSRNTEAFF. CDR3 nucleotides: TGTGCCAGCAGCCGGAACACTGAAGCTTTCTTT.

This clone occurred once. The chain employs TRBV28 and TRBJ2-1, with D possibly called TRBD1 or TRBD2 (5 bases each). Germline CDR1 is MDHEN and CDR2 is SYDVKM. The CDR3 is made up of 14 amino acids. Trimming left V 4 bases short and J 6 bases short, with 13 bases between. As DNA, the CDR3 is TGTGCCAGCAGTTCCGGGACCCCATTCAATGAGCAGTTCTTC. Protein sequence: CASSSGTPFNEQFF.

The table lists this clone with a count of one. This chain joins TRBV10-3 and TRBJ1-4; a possible D gene is TRBD1 (5 bases). V dropped 3 bases and J dropped 1 base, with 9 bases sitting between them. The CDR3 is 15 amino acids. Looked up from germline, CDR1 is ENHRY and CDR2 is SYGVKD. This CDR3 is CAISDRGRTNEKLFF. The CDR3 DNA is TGTGCCATCAGTGATCGGGGCAGAACTAATGAAAAACTGTTTTTT.

This chain joins TRBV15 and TRBJ1-2; 9 nucleotides line up with TRBD1. CDR1 LNHNV and CDR2 YYDKDF come from the germline V gene (reference sequence). Unmatched junction bases numbered 7, after V lost 3 bases and J lost 8 bases. The CDR3 is made up of 14 amino acids. CDR3 nucleotides: TGTGCCACCAGCAGGACAGGGGGGGGAAGCGGCTACACCTTC. Amino acid sequence: CATSRTGGGSGYTF.

V is TRBV29-1 and J is TRBJ1-1; D not resolved. This CDR3 comprises 13 residues. Looked up from germline, CDR1 is SQVTM and CDR2 is ANQGSEA. Trimming took 1 base from V and 0 from J, leaving 6 bases between them. In DNA, the CDR3 is TGCAGCGTTGAAGGTCAGGTGAACACTGAAGCTTTCTTT. It codes for CSVEGQVNTEAFF.

J is TRBJ1-2 and V is TRBV7-9; the match to TRBD1 covers 9 bases. The CDR3 consists of 15 residues. V was clipped by 6 bases and J by 6 bases; unmatched bases: 11. The germline CDR1 and CDR2 sequences are SEHNR and FQNEAQ (reference sequence). The CDR3 is CASRKDRGLMDGYTF. CDR3 nucleotide sequence: TGTGCCAGCAGAAAGGACAGGGGATTGATGGATGGCTACACCTTC.

The CDR3 DNA follows: TGTGCCAGCAGTGAGGGGAATAGCGGGAGGGAGACCCAGTACTTC. It translates to CASSEGNSGRETQYF. The V call is TRBV2, the J call TRBJ2-5, with 10 bases that match TRBD2. CDR1 is SNHLY, CDR2 FYNNEI, per germline. The CDR3 contains 15 residues. V shed 3 bases and J 5 bases; nucleotides not matched to a gene: 6.

The chain recombines TRBV6-2 or TRBV6-3 with TRBJ2-1; 14 nucleotides line up with TRBD2. Germline-derived CDR1 and CDR2 are MNHEY and SVGEGT. The V segment lost 6 bases and the J segment 15 bases; nucleotides outside the gene matches: 13. The CDR3 sequence is 15 residues long. The CDR3 spells CASSDPRLAGGHLFF. CDR3 nucleotides: TGTGCCAGCAGCGACCCTCGACTAGCGGGAGGGCACTTGTTCTTC.

The V and J genes are TRBV5-5 and TRBJ1-1; D is ambiguous. Germline V gene lookup returns CDR1 SGHKS and CDR2 YYEKEE (reference sequence). Trimming took 0 bases from V and 0 from J, leaving 9 bases between them. This CDR3 region has 15 residues. The CDR3 region is CASSLAFSMNTEAFF. The CDR3 nucleotides are TGTGCCAGCAGCTTGGCATTTAGCATGAACACTGAAGCTTTCTTT.

The rearrangement uses TRBV7-3 and TRBJ2-3; 8 bases fit TRBD2. Germline-derived CDR1 and CDR2 are SGHTA and FQGTGA. This CDR3 comprises 16 residues. Trimming took 5 bases from V and 1 from J; bases not matched to a gene: 8. CDR3 sequence reads: CASSPRAGLGTDTQYF. Written as DNA, the CDR3 is TGTGCCAGCAGCCCTCGGGCGGGACTAGGCACAGATACGCAGTATTTT.

The V gene is TRBV10-2, the J gene TRBJ2-5, with 8 bases fitting TRBD2. The ends lost 0 bases at V and 8 bases at J; junction bases unmatched: 5. CDR3 length: 14 residues. Germline CDR1 is WSHSY and CDR2 is SAAADI. The CDR3 reads CASSESRGGTTQYF. CDR3 coding DNA: TGCGCCAGCAGTGAGTCCCGCGGGGGGACCACCCAGTACTTC.

The chain links TRBV7-2 to TRBJ1-3; the D is unclear. V lost 1 base and J 2 bases, leaving 6 bases between the germline ends. CDR1 is SGHTA and CDR2 is FQGNSA in the germline V gene. The CDR3 length is 14 residues. The CDR3 region has the DNA TGTGCCAGCAGCTTAGGAGGGCCTGGAAACACCATATATTTT. Encoded protein: CASSLGGPGNTIYF.

The V and J genes are TRBV19 and TRBJ2-4; D perhaps matches TRBD2 (6 bases). Germline V gene data show CDR1 as LNHDA and CDR2 as SQIVND (reference sequence). Trimming took off 3 bases at V and 6 bases at J, with 24 bases between the two ends. The length of the CDR3 is 18 residues. CDR3 region: CASSIWAGIGPSRNIQYF. The CDR3 DNA sequence: TGTGCCAGTAGTATCTGGGCGGGAATCGGCCCCTCGCGAAACATTCAGTACTTC.